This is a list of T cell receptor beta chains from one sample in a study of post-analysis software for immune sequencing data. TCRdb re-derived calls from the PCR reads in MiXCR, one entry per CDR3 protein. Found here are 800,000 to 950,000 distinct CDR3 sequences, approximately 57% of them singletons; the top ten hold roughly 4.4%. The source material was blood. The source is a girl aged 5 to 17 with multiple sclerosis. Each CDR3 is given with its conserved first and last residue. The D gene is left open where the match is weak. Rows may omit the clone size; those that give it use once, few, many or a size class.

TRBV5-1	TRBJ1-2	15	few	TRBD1	CASSRGQGNNYGYTF	TGCGCCAGCAGCCGAGGACAGGGGAATAACTATGGCTACACCTTC
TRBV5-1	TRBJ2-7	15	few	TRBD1	CASSLEGQGAYEQYF	TGCGCCAGCAGCTTGGAAGGACAGGGGGCCTACGAGCAGTACTTC
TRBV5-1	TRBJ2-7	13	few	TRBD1	CASTLGQVGEQYF	TGCGCCAGCACCCTGGGACAGGTAGGCGAGCAGTACTTC
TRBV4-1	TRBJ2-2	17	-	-	CASSQDPVPASTGELFF	TGCGCCAGCAGCCAAGATCCTGTGCCGGCTAGCACCGGGGAGTTGTTTTTT
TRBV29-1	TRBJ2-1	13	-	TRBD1	CSGDRVGYNEQFF	TGCAGCGGGGACAGGGTGGGTTACAATGAGCAGTTCTTC
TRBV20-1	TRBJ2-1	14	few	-	CSARGPGVINEQFF	TGCAGTGCTAGAGGCCCTGGAGTAATTAATGAGCAGTTCTTC
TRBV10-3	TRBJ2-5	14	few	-	CAISESGAQETQYF	TGTGCCATCAGTGAGTCGGGAGCCCAAGAGACCCAGTACTTC
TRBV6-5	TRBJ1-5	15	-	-	CASSSGEGRAHPQHF	TGTGCCAGCAGTTCGGGAGAAGGGAGAGCTCATCCCCAGCATTTT
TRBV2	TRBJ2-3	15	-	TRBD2	CASSESLPSGVSQYF	TGTGCCAGCAGTGAATCGTTGCCTAGCGGGGTATCGCAGTATTTT
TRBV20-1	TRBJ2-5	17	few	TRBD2	CSARDGEGTGYQETQYF	TGCAGTGCTAGAGATGGGGAGGGTACAGGTTACCAAGAGACCCAGTACTTC